This T cell receptor (beta chain) stems from a study of T-cell reconstitution after alpha-beta-depleted transplantation in children. The authors prepared the TCRbeta library with unique molecular identifiers. TCRdb re-called the PCR reads with MiXCR, one entry per CDR3 protein. The top ten clones hold around 2% of a sample with 490,000 or so distinct CDR3 sequences, roughly a tenth of them seen once. This clonotype was seen ten or more times. CDR1 is MNHEY and CDR2 is SVGEGT in the germline V gene. The CDR3 extends over 12 amino acids. The V end was cut by 5 bases, the J end by 5 bases, with 8 bases between.

The clonotype was recovered from a child aged 2 to 9 with inherited bone marrow failure, due to receive a stem cell transplant. The sample consisted of PBMCs, taken before TCRalphabeta/CD19-depleted stem cell transplant. The chain has TRBV6-2 or TRBV6-3 and TRBJ2-3; D uncertain. The CDR3 nucleotides read TGTGCCAGCAGTCACACGGGAGATACGCAGTATTTT. Translation: CASSHTGDTQYF.